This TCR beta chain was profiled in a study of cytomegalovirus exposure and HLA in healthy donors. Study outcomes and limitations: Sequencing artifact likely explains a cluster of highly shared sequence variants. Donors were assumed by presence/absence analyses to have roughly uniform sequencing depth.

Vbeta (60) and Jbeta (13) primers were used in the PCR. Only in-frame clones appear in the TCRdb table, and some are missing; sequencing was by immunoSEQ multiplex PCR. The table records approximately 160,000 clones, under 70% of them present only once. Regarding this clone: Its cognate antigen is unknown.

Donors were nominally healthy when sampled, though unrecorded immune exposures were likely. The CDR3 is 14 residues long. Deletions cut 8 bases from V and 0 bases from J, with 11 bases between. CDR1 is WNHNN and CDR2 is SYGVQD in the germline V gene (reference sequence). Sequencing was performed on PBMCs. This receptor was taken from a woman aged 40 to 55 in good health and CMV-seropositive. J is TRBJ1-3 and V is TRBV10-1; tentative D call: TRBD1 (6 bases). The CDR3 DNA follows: TGCGCCAGCCGTAGGGGGGGCTCTGGAAACACCATATATTTT. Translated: CASRRGGSGNTIYF.